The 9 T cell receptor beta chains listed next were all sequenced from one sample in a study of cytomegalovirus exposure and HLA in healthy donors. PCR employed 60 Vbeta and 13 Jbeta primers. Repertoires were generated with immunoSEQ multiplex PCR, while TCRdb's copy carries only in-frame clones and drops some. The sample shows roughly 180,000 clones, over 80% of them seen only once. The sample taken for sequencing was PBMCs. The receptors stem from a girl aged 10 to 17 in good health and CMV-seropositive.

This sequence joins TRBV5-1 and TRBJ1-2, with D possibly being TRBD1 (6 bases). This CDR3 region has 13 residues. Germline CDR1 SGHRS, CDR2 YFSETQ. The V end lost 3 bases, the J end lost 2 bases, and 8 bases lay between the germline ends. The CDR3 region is CASSYDRNYGYTF. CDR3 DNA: TGCGCCAGCAGCTATGACAGGAACTATGGCTACACCTTC.

CDR3 sequence: CASSFRGRDEQYF. CDR3 nucleotide sequence: TGTGCCAGCAGTTTTAGGGGTCGCGACGAGCAGTACTTC. The V and J genes are TRBV28 and TRBJ2-7, with D perhaps matching TRBD1 (5 bases). Germline V lookup: CDR1 MDHEN, CDR2 SYDVKM. The V gene lost 3 bases and the J gene lost 5 bases, with 11 bases spanning the gap. The CDR3 loop spans 13 amino acids.

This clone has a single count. The CDR3 nucleotides are TGTGCCAGCAGAGCGGACCTCGGTAATTCACCCCTCCACTTT. Its translation: CASRADLGNSPLHF. This chain joins TRBV2 and TRBJ1-6; no clear D gene. Germline V lookup: CDR1 SNHLY, CDR2 FYNNEI. Trimming left V 6 bases short and J 6 bases short, with 12 bases between. The CDR3 totals 14 residues.

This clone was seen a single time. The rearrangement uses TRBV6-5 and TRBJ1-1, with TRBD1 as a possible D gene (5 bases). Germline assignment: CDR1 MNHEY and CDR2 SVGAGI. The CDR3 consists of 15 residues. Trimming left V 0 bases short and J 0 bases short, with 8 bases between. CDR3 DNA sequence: TGTGCCAGCAGTTACTCGGGGGGGATGAACACTGAAGCTTTCTTT. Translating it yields CASSYSGGMNTEAFF.

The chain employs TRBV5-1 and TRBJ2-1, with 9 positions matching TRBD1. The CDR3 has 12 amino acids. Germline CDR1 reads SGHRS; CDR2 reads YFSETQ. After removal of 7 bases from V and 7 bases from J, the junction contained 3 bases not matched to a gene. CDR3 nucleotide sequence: TGCGCCAGCGTACAGGGGGCGAATGAGCAGTTCTTC. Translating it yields CASVQGANEQFF.

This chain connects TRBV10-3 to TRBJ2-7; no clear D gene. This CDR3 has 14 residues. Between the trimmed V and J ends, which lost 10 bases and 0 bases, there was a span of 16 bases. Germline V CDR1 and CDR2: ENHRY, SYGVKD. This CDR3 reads CATQPSLSSYEQYF. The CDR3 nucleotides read TGTGCCACCCAACCCTCGTTGAGCTCCTACGAGCAGTACTTC.

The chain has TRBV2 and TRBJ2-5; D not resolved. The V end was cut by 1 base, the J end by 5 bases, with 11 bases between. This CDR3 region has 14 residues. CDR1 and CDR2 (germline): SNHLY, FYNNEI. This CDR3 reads CASSEERASETQYF. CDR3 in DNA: TGTGCCAGCAGTGAAGAGCGAGCATCGGAGACCCAGTACTTC.

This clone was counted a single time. In DNA, the CDR3 is TGTGCCAGCAGCCTCGGACTAGCGGGAGGAGGGTCGTGGGAGCAGTACTTC. Its protein is CASSLGLAGGGSWEQYF. The J gene is TRBJ2-7, the V gene TRBV7-2, with 14 bases fitting TRBD2. CDR1 is SGHTA, CDR2 FQGNSA, per germline. Trimming cost V 5 bases and J 7 bases; bases outside gene matches: 13. The CDR3 length is 17 residues.

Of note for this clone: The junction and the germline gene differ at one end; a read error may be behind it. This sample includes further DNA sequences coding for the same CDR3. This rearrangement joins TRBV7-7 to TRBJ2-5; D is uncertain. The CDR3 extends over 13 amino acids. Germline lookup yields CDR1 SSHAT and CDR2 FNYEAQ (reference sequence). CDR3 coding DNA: TGTGCTAGCAGCTTAGACTCTCAAGAGACCCAGTACTTC. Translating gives CASSLDSQETQYF.